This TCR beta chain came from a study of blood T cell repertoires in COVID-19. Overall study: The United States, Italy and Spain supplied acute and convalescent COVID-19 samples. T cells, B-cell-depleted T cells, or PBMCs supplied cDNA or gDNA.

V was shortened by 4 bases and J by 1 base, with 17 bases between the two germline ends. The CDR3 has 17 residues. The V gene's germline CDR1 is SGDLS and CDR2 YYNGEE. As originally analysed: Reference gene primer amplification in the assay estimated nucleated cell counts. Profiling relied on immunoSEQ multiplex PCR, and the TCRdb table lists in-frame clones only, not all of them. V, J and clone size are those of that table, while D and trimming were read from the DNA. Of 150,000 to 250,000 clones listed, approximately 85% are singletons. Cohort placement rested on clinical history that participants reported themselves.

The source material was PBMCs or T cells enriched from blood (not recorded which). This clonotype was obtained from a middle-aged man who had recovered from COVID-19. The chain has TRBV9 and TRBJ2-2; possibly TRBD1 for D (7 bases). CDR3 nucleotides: TGTGCCAGCAGCTTCCGTCCAGGGGGGCAGAACACCGGGGAGCTGTTTTTT. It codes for CASSFRPGGQNTGELFF.